This TCR beta chain was retrieved from a study of cytomegalovirus exposure and HLA in healthy donors. Study-level background: Around 85 million unique TCR sequences came from HLA-typed donors in an early release.

Points from the study as a whole: Later analysis suggested most CMV-associated TCR beta chains were HLA-restricted.

In regard to this clone: The antigen is not known.

Amplification used 60 Vbeta primers and 13 Jbeta primers. Produced via immunoSEQ multiplex PCR; TCRdb's table is partial and in-frame only. The sample yields about 150,000 clones, roughly 66% seen once. Everyone who donated was a healthy bone marrow donor. Germline CDR1 MGHRA, CDR2 YSYEKL. Trimming took 1 base from V and 2 from J, leaving 12 bases between them. This CDR3 spans 16 amino acids. The sequenced sample was PBMCs. The sequence was obtained from a woman in her late teens or twenties in good health and CMV-seronegative. The rearrangement joins TRBV4-1 to TRBJ2-1; D perhaps matches TRBD2 (6 bases). DNA of the CDR3: TGCGCCAGCAGCCAAGTGGTTAGCGGCACCTACAATGAGCAGTTCTTC. Translating it yields CASSQVVSGTYNEQFF.